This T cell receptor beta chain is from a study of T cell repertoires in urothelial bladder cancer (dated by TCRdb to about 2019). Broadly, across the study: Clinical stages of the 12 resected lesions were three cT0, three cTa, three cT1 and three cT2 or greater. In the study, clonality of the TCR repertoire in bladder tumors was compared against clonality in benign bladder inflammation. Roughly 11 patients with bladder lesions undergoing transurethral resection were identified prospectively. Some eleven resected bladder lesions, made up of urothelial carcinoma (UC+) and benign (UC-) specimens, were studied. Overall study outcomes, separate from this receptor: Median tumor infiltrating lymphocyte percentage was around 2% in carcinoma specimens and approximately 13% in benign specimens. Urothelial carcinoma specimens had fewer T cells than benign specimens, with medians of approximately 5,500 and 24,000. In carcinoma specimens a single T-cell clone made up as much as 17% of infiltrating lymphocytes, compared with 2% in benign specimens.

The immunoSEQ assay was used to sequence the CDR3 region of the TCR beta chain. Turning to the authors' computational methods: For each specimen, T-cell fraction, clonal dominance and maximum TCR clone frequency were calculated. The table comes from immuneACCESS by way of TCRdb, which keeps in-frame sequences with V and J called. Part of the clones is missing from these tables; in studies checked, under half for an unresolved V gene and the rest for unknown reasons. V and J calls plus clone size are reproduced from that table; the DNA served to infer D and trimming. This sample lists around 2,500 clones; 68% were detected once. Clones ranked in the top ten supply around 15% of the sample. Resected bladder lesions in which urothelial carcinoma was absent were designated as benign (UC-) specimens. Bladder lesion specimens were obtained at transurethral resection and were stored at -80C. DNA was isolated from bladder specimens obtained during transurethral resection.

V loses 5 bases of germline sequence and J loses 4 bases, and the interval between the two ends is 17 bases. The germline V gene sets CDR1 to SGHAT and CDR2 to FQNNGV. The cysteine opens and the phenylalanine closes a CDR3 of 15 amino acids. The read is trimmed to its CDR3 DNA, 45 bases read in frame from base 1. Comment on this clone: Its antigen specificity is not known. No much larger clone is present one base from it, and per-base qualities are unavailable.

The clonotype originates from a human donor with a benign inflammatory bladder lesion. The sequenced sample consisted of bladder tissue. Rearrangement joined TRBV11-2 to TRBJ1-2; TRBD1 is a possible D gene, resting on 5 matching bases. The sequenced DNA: TGTGCCAGCAGCGAAGCCGGGACGGATCCCTATGGCTACACCTTC. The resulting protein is CASSEAGTDPYGYTF.